This is a list of T cell receptor beta chains from one sample in a study of cytomegalovirus exposure and HLA in healthy donors. Using immunoSEQ multiplex PCR, the repertoire was profiled, and TCRdb retains in-frame clones only, with some absent. This table has about 140,000 clones, more than 75% appearing once. Material: PBMCs. The receptors derive from a male donor in good health and CMV-seronegative. CDR3s include the opening cysteine and the closing phenylalanine or tryptophan. The D gene is left open where the match is weak. Not every row has a clone size; where given, it reads once, few, many or a size class.

clone size: few
D gene: TRBD1
J gene: TRBJ2-1
V gene: TRBV5-8
CDR3 protein: CASSRQGAGTNEQFF
CDR3 DNA: TGTGCCAGCAGCCGACAGGGGGCCGGGACCAATGAGCAGTTCTTC

clone size: NA
D gene: TRBD1
J gene: TRBJ1-5
V gene: TRBV18
CDR3 protein: CASSPDGTGGQPQHF
CDR3 DNA: TGTGCCAGCTCACCAGACGGGACAGGGGGTCAGCCCCAGCATTTT

clone size: once
D gene: TRBD1
J gene: TRBJ1-2
V gene: TRBV4-1
CDR3 protein: CASSHVQGQVDYTF
CDR3 DNA: TGCGCCAGCAGCCACGTCCAGGGACAGGTTGACTACACCTTC

clone size: NA
D gene: TRBD1
J gene: TRBJ2-1
V gene: TRBV19
CDR3 protein: CASSRGDRVLNEQFF
CDR3 DNA: TGTGCCAGTAGTAGGGGAGACAGGGTATTGAATGAGCAGTTCTTC

clone size: once
D gene: TRBD2
J gene: TRBJ2-1
V gene: TRBV6-6
CDR3 protein: CASSSGGGTLNEQFF
CDR3 DNA: TGTGCCAGCAGTTCGGGGGGAGGGACCCTCAATGAGCAGTTCTTC

clone size: NA
D gene: NA
J gene: TRBJ2-7
V gene: TRBV11-2
CDR3 protein: CASSRAYEQYF
CDR3 DNA: TGTGCCAGCAGCCGAGCCTACGAGCAGTACTTC

clone size: NA
D gene: NA
J gene: TRBJ2-5
V gene: TRBV13
CDR3 protein: CASSPSGETQYF
CDR3 DNA: TGTGCCAGCAGCCCCAGCGGGGAGACCCAGTACTTC

clone size: NA
D gene: NA
J gene: TRBJ1-4
V gene: TRBV4-3
CDR3 protein: CASSQVRGYEKLFF
CDR3 DNA: TGCGCCAGCAGCCAAGTTAGGGGATATGAAAAACTGTTTTTT

clone size: NA
D gene: TRBD1
J gene: TRBJ2-7
V gene: TRBV5-1
CDR3 protein: CASSLDPIDRGSYEQYF
CDR3 DNA: TGCGCCAGCAGCTTGGACCCCATCGACAGGGGCTCCTACGAGCAGTACTTC

clone size: NA
D gene: NA
J gene: TRBJ1-5
V gene: TRBV18
CDR3 protein: CASSDRQDQPQHF
CDR3 DNA: TGTGCCAGCTCCGACAGGCAAGATCAGCCCCAGCATTTT

clone size: few
D gene: NA
J gene: TRBJ2-2
V gene: TRBV7-9
CDR3 protein: CASSRGGGELFF
CDR3 DNA: TGTGCCAGCAGCCGGGGAGGCGGGGAGCTGTTTTTT

clone size: NA
D gene: NA
J gene: TRBJ1-1
V gene: TRBV10-3
CDR3 protein: CAISGGEGTEAFF
CDR3 DNA: TGTGCCATCAGTGGGGGGGAGGGCACTGAAGCTTTCTTT

clone size: NA
D gene: TRBD1
J gene: TRBJ2-3
V gene: TRBV7-8
CDR3 protein: CASSRTGTAADTQYF
CDR3 DNA: TGTGCCAGCAGCAGAACCGGGACAGCCGCAGATACGCAGTATTTT

clone size: once
D gene: NA
J gene: TRBJ2-1
V gene: TRBV9
CDR3 protein: CASSAHSGGSYNEQFF
CDR3 DNA: TGTGCCAGCAGCGCCCATTCAGGGGGGTCGTACAATGAGCAGTTCTTC

clone size: NA
D gene: NA
J gene: TRBJ1-1
V gene: TRBV27
CDR3 protein: CASRRNTEAFF
CDR3 DNA: TGTGCCAGCAGGCGGAACACTGAAGCTTTCTTT

clone size: NA
D gene: NA
J gene: TRBJ2-6
V gene: TRBV15
CDR3 protein: CATSGARAGANVLTF
CDR3 DNA: TGTGCCACCAGCGGGGCTCGAGCTGGGGCCAACGTCCTGACTTTC

clone size: NA
D gene: NA
J gene: TRBJ1-1
V gene: TRBV6-5
CDR3 protein: CASSYRGVAFF
CDR3 DNA: TGTGCCAGCAGTTACAGAGGAGTAGCTTTCTTT

clone size: NA
D gene: NA
J gene: TRBJ2-3
V gene: TRBV7-9
CDR3 protein: CASSSARLGRDTQYF
CDR3 DNA: TGTGCCAGCAGCTCAGCGCGCCTGGGGCGAGATACGCAGTATTTT

clone size: NA
D gene: TRBD1
J gene: TRBJ2-5
V gene: TRBV19
CDR3 protein: CASSKGQGAFETQYF
CDR3 DNA: TGTGCCAGTAGTAAGGGACAGGGGGCTTTCGAGACCCAGTACTTC